Listed below are T cell receptor beta chains from one sample, sequenced in a study of T cells expressing NK-cell markers. Reanalyzing the 5' RACE reads, TCRdb keeps one entry per CDR3 protein, without DNA. The table for this sample gives 300,000 to 500,000 distinct CDR3 sequences. The sample consisted of blood T cells: a sorted CD56 or NKG2C T cell subset, CD4+ or CD8+ T cells, or bulk PBMC T cells (not recorded which). All receptors derive from a woman between 45 and 65 years old in good health. Both conserved end residues are part of each CDR3. Expanded clones get a size class; other rows say once, few or many, or leave the size out.

>TRBV12-3/TRBV12-4|medium-sized|TRBJ2-5
CASSLGLKGTQYF
>TRBV7-9|NA|TRBJ2-1
CASSLSKINVAGGPNNEQFF
>TRBV5-1|NA|TRBJ2-7
CASSFTRSSYEQYF
>TRBV7-6|NA|TRBJ2-2
CASSLARLAMNTGELFF
>TRBV5-1|NA|TRBJ2-1
CASNLLAGGNEQFF
>TRBV19|NA|TRBJ1-4
CASSSRGRRNEKLFF
>TRBV12-3/TRBV12-4|NA|TRBJ2-6
CAIEHTNSGANVLTF
>TRBV11-3|NA|TRBJ1-2
CASSPHDRGVDGYTF
>TRBV29-1|NA|TRBJ2-7
CSVEDRAHPGHEQYF
>TRBV15|NA|TRBJ2-2
CATSRARGANTGELFF
>TRBV5-8|NA|TRBJ1-2
CASSKTGVFYGYTF
>TRBV27|NA|TRBJ2-1
CASSFLTGGRDEQFF
>TRBV7-8|NA|TRBJ2-2
CASLVRGNTGELFF
>TRBV5-4|NA|TRBJ2-7
CASRNGGGEQYF